The rows below give T cell receptor beta chains drawn from one sample of a study of control samples from healthy donors and cancer patients. Data came from immunoSEQ multiplex PCR; TCRdb stores just in-frame clones and leaves some out. Of roughly 59,000 clones in the sample, roughly 90% were seen once. Material for sequencing was PBMCs. These receptors all stem from a man in his forties or fifties with colorectal cancer. Both conserved end residues are trimmed from each CDR3. A D gene is named only where the DNA matches it firmly. Rows may omit the clone size; those that give it use once, few, many or a size class.

clone_size j_call d_call v_call cdr3_aa
. TRBJ2-2 TRBD1 TRBV3-1/TRBV3-2 ASRTGTGDTGELF
. TRBJ2-1 TRBD1 TRBV7-3 ASRSQGAGMNEQF
once TRBJ1-1 . TRBV3-1/TRBV3-2 ASSQEGPRRGAF
. TRBJ2-3 . TRBV7-9 ASSLESGTREY
. TRBJ1-2 TRBD1 TRBV29-1 SVADRGRGGGYT
. TRBJ1-3 . TRBV11-2 ASTQTFSGNTIY
. TRBJ1-3 TRBD1 TRBV7-9 ASSKDRTSGNTIY
. TRBJ2-3 . TRBV13 ASSLFPTDTQY
. TRBJ1-6 . TRBV6-5 ASSPRGGRFQTLH
. TRBJ1-2 . TRBV2 ASSAGGGRDIGGYGYT
. TRBJ2-5 . TRBV5-1 ASSLGRARETQY
. TRBJ2-3 . TRBV19 ASSIDVGRGLADTQY